This record looks at one T cell receptor beta chain sequence and its context. Its antigen is unidentified. Cocultured for about 6 days at 37°C were the mixed lymphocyte reaction cells. This record belongs to a study of siplizumab effects on memory and regulatory T cells. Across the study: Each responder-stimulator pair had a siplizumab approximately 1 ug/mL reaction and a drug-free control.

Data came from immunoSEQ multiplex PCR; TCRdb stores just in-frame clones and leaves some out. The sample lists approximately 10,000 clones; about 40% were seen once. Study observations and caveats: No naive or memory phenotype could be assigned to roughly 75-97% of proliferating clones. Suppression by proliferating Tregs derived from siplizumab cultures was not verified. To unstimulated subsets, only a minor fraction of alloreactive clones could be mapped.

This receptor was obtained from a human donor in good health; the cells came from an allogeneic mixed lymphocyte reaction. The sample was CFSE-low (dividing) CD4+ T cells sorted from an allogeneic mixed lymphocyte reaction.

CDR3 coding DNA: TGTGCCAGCAGTTCCAGGACAGGCTCCTACGAGCAGTACTTC. Protein: CASSSRTGSYEQYF. The J gene is TRBJ2-7, the V gene TRBV6-5; 7 bases match TRBD1. Germline assignment: CDR1 MNHEY and CDR2 SVGAGI. CDR3 length: 14 amino acids. Trimming removed 4 bases from V and 0 bases from J; junction bases left unmatched: 3.